Below, 12 T cell receptor beta chains from the same sample are listed, as sequenced in a study of molecular identifiers for immune sequencing clone quantification (dated by TCRdb to between 2017 and 2018). Library generation was performed with PCR. Sequencing was carried out with an Illumina HiSeq 4000. Using fastp trimming at Q25 and MiXCR clonotype assembly, TCRdb reanalyzed the public sequencing data and kept in-frame beta chains. Each entry is one CDR3 protein sequence, shown with its most common DNA and genes. This sample has 45,000 to 65,000 distinct CDR3 sequences in its table, and approximately 25% of those were observed once. Clones ranked in the top ten supply around 1.9% of the sample. Input material: naive CD8+ T cells from blood, with Jurkat cell RNA spiked in. What this sample's cell subset or site label stands for: FACS-sorted CD8+CD4-CCR7+CD45RA+ naive T cells. The origin of the receptors is a human donor in good health. Some libraries in this study had Jurkat cell RNA spiked in.

This clonotype appeared a few times. The chain is built from TRBV7-9 and TRBJ2-6; 7 positions match TRBD1. The germline CDR1 and CDR2 sequences are SEHNR and FQNEAQ (reference sequence). Losses at the gene ends were 2 bases for V and 0 bases for J; bases not matched to a gene: 13. The CDR3 has 20 amino acids. The CDR3 DNA reads as TGTGCCAGCAGCTTAACAGGTAGTACAGGGGAACGCTCTGGGGCCAACGTCCTGACTTTC. This encodes CASSLTGSTGERSGANVLTF.

There are a few counts of this clonotype. J is TRBJ1-5 and V is TRBV5-6, with a tentative D call TRBD1 (6 bases). The V end was cut by 0 bases, the J end by 4 bases, with 11 bases between. There are 15 residues in the CDR3. Germline V CDR1 and CDR2: SGHDT, YYEEEE. The CDR3 DNA sequence: TGTGCCAGCAGCTTGGCTGGAACAGGGAATCAGCCCCAGCATTTT. It encodes CASSLAGTGNQPQHF.

This clonotype showed up just once. A read error is possible here, since a much larger clone lies one base away. The chain employs TRBV30 and TRBJ1-1; D gene ambiguous. Germline V CDR1 and CDR2: GTSNPN, SVGIG (reference sequence). The CDR3 totals 13 residues. CDR3 sequence reads: CARSVSMNTEAFF. CDR3 nucleotide sequence: TGTGCCAGGAGTGTCAGTATGAACACTGAAGCTTTCTTT.

As for this clonotype: Since a much larger clone is just one base distant, this may be a read error. The chain has TRBV6-5 and TRBJ1-2, with D possibly matching TRBD1 (5 bases). V was trimmed by 8 bases and J by 7 bases, leaving 11 bases between them. The CDR3 sequence is 11 residues long. The germline CDR1 and CDR2 sequences are MNHEY and SVGAGI. CDR3: CASGGFCGYTF. The CDR3 coding sequence is TGTGCCAGCGGGGGATTCTGTGGCTACACCTTC.

This clonotype was detected many times. The V gene is TRBV27, the J gene TRBJ2-7; D is unresolved. There are 16 residues in the CDR3. Germline assignment: CDR1 MNHEY and CDR2 SMNVEV (reference sequence). Trimming took off 6 bases at V and 2 bases at J, with 20 bases between the two ends. CDR3 residues: CASRGWTGEAPYEQYF. The CDR3 DNA sequence: TGTGCCAGCAGGGGGTGGACGGGCGAAGCTCCCTACGAGCAGTACTTC.

This clonotype has ten or more counts. J is TRBJ1-1 and V is TRBV7-9, with no clear D. The CDR3 is 14 residues long. The V end was cut by 3 bases, the J end by 1 base, with 9 bases between. CDR1 and CDR2 from the germline V gene are SEHNR and FQNEAQ (reference sequence). The CDR3 region has the DNA TGTGCCAGCAGCTTGGCAGACTCGAACACTGAAGCTTTCTTT. Amino acids: CASSLADSNTEAFF.

This clonotype was recorded a few times. Since a much larger clone is just one base distant, this may be a read error. The J gene is TRBJ2-7, the V gene TRBV7-8, with TRBD2 matching over 11 bases. Germline V gives CDR1 SGHVS, CDR2 FQNEAQ. V gave up 8 bases and J gave up 3 bases; unmatched junction bases: 12. The CDR3 covers 16 residues. For the CDR3, the DNA is TGTGCCAGCGGCTCTATTTTAGCGGGGGGGAGCTACGAGCAGTACTTC. This translates into CASGSILAGGSYEQYF.

This clonotype showed up just a few times. The chain links TRBV6-2 or TRBV6-3 to TRBJ1-1; 9 bases align to TRBD1. The CDR3 has 14 residues. Germline V gene sequence: CDR1 MNHEY, CDR2 SVGEGT. V lost 7 bases, J lost 6 bases, and 9 bases stayed unmatched. CDR3 in amino acids: CASNLPGQGPEAFF. For the CDR3, the DNA is TGTGCCAGCAATCTACCGGGACAGGGCCCTGAAGCTTTCTTT.

This clonotype showed up many times. This chain joins TRBV20-1 and TRBJ2-3, with TRBD2 matching 10 bases. There are 15 residues in the CDR3. CDR1 and CDR2 from the germline V gene are DFQATT and SNEGSKA (reference sequence). V lost 6 bases to trimming and J lost 2 bases; unmatched junction nucleotides: 8. The DNA of the CDR3 is TGCAGTGCCCCGGAACTAGCGGGAATCACAGATACGCAGTATTTT. Its protein product is CSAPELAGITDTQYF.

This chain links TRBV11-3 with TRBJ2-1, with 13 bases fitting TRBD2. The CDR3 has 16 residues. V trimming: 4 bases; J trimming: 8 bases; junction bases outside the gene matches: 8. Germline CDR1 SGHNT, CDR2 YENEEA. The chain's CDR3 is CASSSSGTSGMDEQFF. CDR3 coding DNA: TGTGCCAGCAGCTCATCCGGGACTAGCGGGATGGATGAGCAGTTCTTC.

In this sample, this clonotype turned up a few times. The chain uses TRBV29-1 and TRBJ2-2, with TRBD2 matching over 8 bases. CDR3 size: 14 residues. Looked up from germline, CDR1 is SQVTM and CDR2 is ANQGSEA. Germline trimming cut 5 bases from V and 2 bases from J; bases unmatched to any gene: 4. CDR3 in amino acids: CSVPGGANTGELFF. The CDR3 nucleotides read TGCAGCGTTCCGGGGGGGGCTAACACCGGGGAGCTGTTTTTT.

This clonotype was seen many times. This chain uses TRBV5-6 with TRBJ2-3; D assignment may be TRBD1 or TRBD2 (5 bases each). The CDR3 contains 19 residues. The V and J ends lost 3 bases and 2 bases respectively, with 25 bases between them. Per germline, CDR1 SGHDT and CDR2 YYEEEE. CDR3 sequence reads: CASSYLAGGSGTDTDTQYF. As DNA, the CDR3 is TGTGCCAGCAGCTATCTAGCAGGTGGATCCGGGACGGACACAGATACGCAGTATTTT.